This TCR beta chain is from a study of OX40 agonist ivuxolimab in advanced cancers. Germline CDR1 MGHRA, CDR2 YSYEKL. The ends lost 0 bases at V and 3 bases at J; junction bases unmatched: 2. This CDR3 contains 16 residues. Measured with immunoSEQ multiplex PCR; TCRdb has only the in-frame clones, and not every one. Of 6,400 or so clones in the sample, about three quarters were seen once. This clone appeared a few times. The sequences come from CD4+ or CD8+ T cells sorted from blood, collected in a trial of the OX40 agonist ivuxolimab. The TCR sequence derives from an adult with an advanced solid tumor such as melanoma, head and neck, liver or kidney cancer. The chain employs TRBV4-1 and TRBJ1-4; TRBD1 agrees at 9 bases. The CDR3 is CASSQDRTGANEKLFF. DNA for the CDR3: TGCGCCAGCAGCCAAGATAGGACAGGGGCTAATGAAAAACTGTTTTTT.